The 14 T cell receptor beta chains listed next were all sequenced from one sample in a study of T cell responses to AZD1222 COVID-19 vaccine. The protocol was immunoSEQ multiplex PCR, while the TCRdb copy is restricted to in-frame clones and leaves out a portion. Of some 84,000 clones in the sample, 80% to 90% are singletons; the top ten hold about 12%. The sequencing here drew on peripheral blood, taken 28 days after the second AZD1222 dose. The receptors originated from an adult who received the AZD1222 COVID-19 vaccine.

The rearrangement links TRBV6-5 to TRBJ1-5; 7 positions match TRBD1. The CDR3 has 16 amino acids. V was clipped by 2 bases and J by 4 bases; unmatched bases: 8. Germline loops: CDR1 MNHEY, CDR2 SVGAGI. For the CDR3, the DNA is TGTGCCAGCAGTTACCCGGCAGGGGGTGGGAATCAGCCCCAGCATTTT. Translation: CASSYPAGGGNQPQHF.

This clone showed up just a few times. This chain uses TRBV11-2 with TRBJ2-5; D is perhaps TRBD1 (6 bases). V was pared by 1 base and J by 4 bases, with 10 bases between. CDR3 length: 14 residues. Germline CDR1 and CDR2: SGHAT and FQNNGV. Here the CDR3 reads CASSLVGQSETQYF. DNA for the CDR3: TGTGCCAGCAGCTTAGTTGGACAGTCAGAGACCCAGTACTTC.

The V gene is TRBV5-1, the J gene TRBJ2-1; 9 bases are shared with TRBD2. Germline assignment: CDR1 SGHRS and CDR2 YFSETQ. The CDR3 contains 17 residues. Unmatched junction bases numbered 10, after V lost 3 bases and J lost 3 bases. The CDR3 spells CASSSLSSGEIYNEQFF. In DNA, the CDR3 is TGCGCCAGCAGCTCGCTGTCTAGCGGGGAAATCTACAATGAGCAGTTCTTC.

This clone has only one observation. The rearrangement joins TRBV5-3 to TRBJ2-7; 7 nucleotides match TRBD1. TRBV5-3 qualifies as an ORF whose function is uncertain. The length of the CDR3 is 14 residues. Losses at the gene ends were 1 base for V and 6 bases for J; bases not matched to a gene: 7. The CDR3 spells CARSLRGRGIEQYV. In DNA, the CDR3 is TGTGCCAGAAGCTTGAGGGGCAGGGGGATCGAGCAGTACGTC.

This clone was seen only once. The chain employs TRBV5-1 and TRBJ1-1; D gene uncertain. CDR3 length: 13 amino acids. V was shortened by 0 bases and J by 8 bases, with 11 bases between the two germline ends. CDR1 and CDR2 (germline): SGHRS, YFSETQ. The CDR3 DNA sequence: TGCGCCAGCAGCTTGGGGGGAGAGAAGGAAGCTTTCTTT. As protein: CASSLGGEKEAFF. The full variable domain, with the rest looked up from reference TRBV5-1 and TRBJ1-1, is KAGVTQTPRYLIKTRGQQVTLSCSPISGHRSVSWYQQTPGQGLQFLFEYFSETQRNKGNFPGRFSGRQFSNSRSEMNVSTLELGDSALYLCASSLGGEKEAFFGQGTRLTVV.

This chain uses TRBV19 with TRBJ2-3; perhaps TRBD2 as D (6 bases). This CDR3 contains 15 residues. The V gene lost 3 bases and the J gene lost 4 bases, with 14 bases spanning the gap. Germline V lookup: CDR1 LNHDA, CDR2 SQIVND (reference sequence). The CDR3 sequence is CASSIALGGSDTQYF. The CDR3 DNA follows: TGTGCCAGTAGTATTGCTCTCGGGGGTTCAGATACGCAGTATTTT.

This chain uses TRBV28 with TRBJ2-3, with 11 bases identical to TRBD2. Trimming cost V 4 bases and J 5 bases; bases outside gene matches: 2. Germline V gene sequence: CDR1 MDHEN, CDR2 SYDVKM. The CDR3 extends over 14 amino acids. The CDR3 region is CASSSSGGRDTQYF. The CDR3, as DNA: TGTGCCAGCAGTTCTAGCGGGGGGAGAGATACGCAGTATTTT.

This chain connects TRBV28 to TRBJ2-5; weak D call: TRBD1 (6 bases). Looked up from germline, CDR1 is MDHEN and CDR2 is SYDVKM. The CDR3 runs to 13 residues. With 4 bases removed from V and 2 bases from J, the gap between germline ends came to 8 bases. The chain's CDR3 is CASSSGQQETQYF. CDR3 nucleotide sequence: TGTGCCAGCAGTTCCGGACAGCAAGAGACCCAGTACTTC.

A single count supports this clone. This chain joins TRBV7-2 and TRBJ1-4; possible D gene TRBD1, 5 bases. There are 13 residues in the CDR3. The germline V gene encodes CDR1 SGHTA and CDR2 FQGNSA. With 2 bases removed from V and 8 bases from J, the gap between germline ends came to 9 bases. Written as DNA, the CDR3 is TGTGCCAGCAGCTTACGGGAGGGGGAAAAACTGTTTTTT. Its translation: CASSLREGEKLFF.

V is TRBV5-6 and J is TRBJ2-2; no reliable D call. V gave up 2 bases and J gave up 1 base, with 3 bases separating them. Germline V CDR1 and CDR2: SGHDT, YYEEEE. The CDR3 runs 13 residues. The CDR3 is CASSFRNTGELFF. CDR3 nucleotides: TGTGCCAGCAGCTTCAGGAACACCGGGGAGCTGTTTTTT.

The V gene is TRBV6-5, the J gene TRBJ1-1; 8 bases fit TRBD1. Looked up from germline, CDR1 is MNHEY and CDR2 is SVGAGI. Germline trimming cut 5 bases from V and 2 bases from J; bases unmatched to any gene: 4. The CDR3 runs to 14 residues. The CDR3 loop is CASSPTGVNTEAFF. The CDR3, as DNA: TGTGCCAGCAGTCCGACAGGGGTCAACACTGAAGCTTTCTTT.

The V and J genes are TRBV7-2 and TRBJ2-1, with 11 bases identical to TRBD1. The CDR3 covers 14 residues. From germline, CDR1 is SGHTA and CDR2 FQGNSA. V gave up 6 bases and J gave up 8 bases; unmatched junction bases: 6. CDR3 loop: CASRRTGGKDEQFF. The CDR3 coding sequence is TGTGCCAGCAGGCGGACAGGGGGCAAGGATGAGCAGTTCTTC.

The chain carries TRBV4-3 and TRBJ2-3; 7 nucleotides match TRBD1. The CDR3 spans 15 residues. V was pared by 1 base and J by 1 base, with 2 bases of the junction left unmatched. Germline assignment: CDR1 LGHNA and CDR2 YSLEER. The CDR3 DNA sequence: TGCGCCAGCAGCCAAGTAGGGACAGGCACAGATACGCAGTATTTT. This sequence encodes CASSQVGTGTDTQYF.

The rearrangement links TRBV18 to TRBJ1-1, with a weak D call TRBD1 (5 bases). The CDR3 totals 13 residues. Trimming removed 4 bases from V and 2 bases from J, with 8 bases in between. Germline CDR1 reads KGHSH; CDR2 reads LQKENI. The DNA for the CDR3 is TGTGCCAGCTCACTAGACAGTAACACTGAAGCTTTCTTT. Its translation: CASSLDSNTEAFF.